The clone carrying this T cell receptor (beta chain) has just a few counts. The antigen is undetermined. The data derive from a study of human T cells and chemical hapten exposure. Study-wide context: Women made up most patients, who had alopecia areata, totalis or universalis. Points from the study as a whole: After DPC sensitization, TCRs above 1 in 1000 frequency showed no change.

Time point here: patch test 1, 2 weeks after DPC sensitization. Treatment noted: therapeutic diphenylcyclopropenone sensitization with weekly scalp DPC. At patch-test visits, sampling came before the patch test. Total RNA extraction was carried out from unfractionated whole blood. TCRdb reanalysed the RACE reads using MiXCR and keeps one entry per CDR3 protein. The data hold 180,000 or so distinct CDR3 sequences, with about 14% observed a single time. Sequencing used whole blood, obtained in connection with sensitization to the hapten diphenylcyclopropenone (DPC). This TCR was recovered from a woman in her thirties with alopecia areata. Some clones in this sample may be carry-over from other donors' samples.

The CDR3 DNA is TGTGCCAGCAGTTTACAGCAGGTACCCGAGCAGTACTTC. Its translation: CASSLQQVPEQYF. The gene calls are TRBV28 and TRBJ2-7; D gene uncertain. Germline CDR1 MDHEN, CDR2 SYDVKM. The CDR3 is 13 residues long. V lost 2 bases and J 6 bases, leaving 11 bases between the germline ends.